Listed below are T cell receptor beta chains from one sample, sequenced in a study of cytomegalovirus exposure and HLA in healthy donors. Profiled with immunoSEQ multiplex PCR; TCRdb holds only in-frame clones, not every one. In the table there are 200,000 or so clones, 80% to 85% of which are singletons. The sequencing sample was made of PBMCs. These receptor sequences come from a woman younger than 30 in good health and CMV-seropositive. Both conserved end residues are part of each CDR3. Fields, in order: J gene, V gene, clone size, CDR3 protein. Clone size is stated in some rows and not others, as once, few, many or a class when expanded.

>TRBJ1-5|TRBV27|few
CASPLRGQSNQPQHF
>TRBJ2-6|TRBV6-1|.
CASSERGPGANVLTF
>TRBJ2-6|TRBV7-9|.
CASSPTGVGTSGANVLTF
>TRBJ2-7|TRBV9|once
CASSARQGGIYEQYF
>TRBJ2-7|TRBV11-2|once
CASSLQSRLRGEQYF
>TRBJ1-6|TRBV10-1|.
CASSLGQVGSPLHF
>TRBJ1-1|TRBV4-1|.
CASSHPTGLNTEAFF
>TRBJ1-5|TRBV19|.
CASSIGGRGNQPQHF
>TRBJ1-1|TRBV19|.
CASSVQGRSTEAFF
>TRBJ1-2|TRBV11-3|.
CASSLGTGRIQNYGYTF
>TRBJ2-3|TRBV5-1|once
CASSLAGGGDTDTQYF
>TRBJ1-4|TRBV18|.
CASSPDRGEKLFF
>TRBJ1-2|TRBV19|.
CASRSNYGYTF
>TRBJ2-3|TRBV21-1|.
CASSNHPGGTGGRDTQYF
>TRBJ1-1|TRBV5-1|once
CASSPNQGAGTEAFF
>TRBJ2-5|TRBV10-1|.
CASSVKRGAKETQYF
>TRBJ1-2|TRBV10-1|.
CASSIDRNYGYTF
>TRBJ2-7|TRBV27|.
CASSLTATYEQYF
>TRBJ2-1|TRBV7-2|.
CASSLISGGYNEQFF
>TRBJ2-2|TRBV6-1|.
CASRRRGELFF
>TRBJ2-7|TRBV28|.
CASSPPGETEQYF
>TRBJ1-5|TRBV10-3|once
CAISESQASNQPQHF
>TRBJ1-4|TRBV4-3|.
CASRRSGTGNEKLFF
>TRBJ2-3|TRBV6-4|.
CASSPTSGETDTQYF
>TRBJ1-1|TRBV19|.
CASSMVGTGSTEAFF
>TRBJ1-3|TRBV18|.
CASSPLVFDSYSGNTIYF
>TRBJ2-5|TRBV30|.
CAWRGGQGLAGATWGEETQYF
>TRBJ2-1|TRBV2|.
CASSELAGSGEFF
>TRBJ1-1|TRBV10-1|.
CASSEGTMNTEAFF
>TRBJ2-3|TRBV2|.
CAGSIAETDTQYF
>TRBJ2-5|TRBV11-2|.
CASSSRVSGGTQYF
>TRBJ1-5|TRBV23-1|.
CASSQCGGTSNQPQHF
>TRBJ2-1|TRBV6-4|.
CASRPQPSSYNEQFF
>TRBJ2-3|TRBV7-9|.
CASSLFYRGLFLGTDTQYF
>TRBJ2-7|TRBV12-2|.
CASRGGAGLSTALYEQYF
>TRBJ2-5|TRBV11-1|once
CASTLDFRLETQYF
>TRBJ1-1|TRBV5-1|.
CASRTGMNTEAFF
>TRBJ2-7|TRBV5-1|.
CASSLAGGTYEQYF
>TRBJ1-5|TRBV9|.
CASSAAGQVNQPQHF
>TRBJ2-1|TRBV27|.
CASRNSGAYNEQFF
>TRBJ1-3|TRBV28|few
CASSLSGRGGNTIYF
>TRBJ2-2|TRBV27|.
CASSLSGHTGELFF
>TRBJ2-3|TRBV5-5|.
CASSLAITADTQYF
>TRBJ1-5|TRBV19|.
CASSPTGGLYQPQHF
>TRBJ1-2|TRBV4-1|.
CASSQDGAPRGRTNYGYTF